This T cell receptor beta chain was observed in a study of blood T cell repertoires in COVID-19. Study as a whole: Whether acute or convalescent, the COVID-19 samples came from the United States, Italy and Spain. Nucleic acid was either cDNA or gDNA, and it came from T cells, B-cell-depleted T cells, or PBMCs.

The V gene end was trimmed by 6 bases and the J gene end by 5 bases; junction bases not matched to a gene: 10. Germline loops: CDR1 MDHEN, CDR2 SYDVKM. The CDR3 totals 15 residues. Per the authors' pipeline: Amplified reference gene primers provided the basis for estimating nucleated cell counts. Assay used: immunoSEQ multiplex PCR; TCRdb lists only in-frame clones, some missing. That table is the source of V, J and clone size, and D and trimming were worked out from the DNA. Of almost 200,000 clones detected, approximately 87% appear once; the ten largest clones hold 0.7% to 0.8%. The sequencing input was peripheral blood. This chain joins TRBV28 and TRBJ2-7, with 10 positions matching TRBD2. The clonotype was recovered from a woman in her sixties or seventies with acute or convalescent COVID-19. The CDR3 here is CASSAPSGSIHEQYF. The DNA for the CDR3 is TGTGCCAGCAGCGCCCCTAGCGGGAGTATCCACGAGCAGTACTTC.